The entry below gives a single T cell receptor beta chain sequence along with its context. This clone's antigen is unknown. No base quality values were provided; no much bigger clone lies one nucleotide off. V lost 0 bases and J lost 4 bases; the stretch between them is 5 bases long. CDR1 LGHNA and CDR2 YSLEER were looked up in the germline V gene. Including cysteine and phenylalanine, the CDR3 has 13 amino acids. Only the CDR3 portion is preserved as DNA: 39 bases, with reading frame beginning at the first base. This record belongs to a study of T cell responses to AZD1222 COVID-19 vaccine (dated by TCRdb to about 2021). With regard to the full study: A total of just over 230 trial participants underwent TCR sequencing, of whom about 200 had received two doses of AZD1222 and 26 had received two doses of the MenACWY control vaccine. Trial participants were enrolled by age into 18-55, 56-69 and 70-plus year subgroups, with about 150, 27 and 61 TCR-sequenced participants respectively. The paper's findings and limits, for the study overall: Reportedly, close to half of the unique spike-specific TCRs recognized epitopes lying outside the regions that are mutated in the B.1.351 and B.1.1.7 variants. In the small 56-69-year group, the increase in depth fell short of significance, most likely because of low power. Only five or six AZD1222 recipients were SARS-CoV-2 seropositive at baseline, limiting conclusions about previously exposed vaccinees. CD4 TCRs associated with the vaccine covered the entire spike protein, and the dominant responses were in regions 160-218 and 743-854. Participants were mostly white British and included more females than males, and it was suggested by the authors that clonal diversity may have been underestimated. Because no day 14 peak-response samples were available, repertoires were characterized only after the peak T cell response. After two AZD1222 doses, both the breadth and the depth of spike-specific TCRs were significantly higher than at day 0 and than in MenACWY recipients.

The CDR3 regions of human TCRbeta chains were subjected to immunosequencing. The paper's data handling went like this. TCRs in the repertoires were matched against a reference library of SARS-CoV-2-specific TCRs that had been generated with the MIRA antigen-specificity platform. Breadth was defined as the fraction of unique TCRs that were SARS-CoV-2-associated. Depth was defined as the fraction of total T cells that were SARS-CoV-2-associated. Using the MIRA data, every spike-specific TCR was mapped to the spike region that the TCR reacted to and assigned to either a CD4 or a CD8 class. Log10-transformed breadth and depth values were compared by one-way ANOVA with Sidak's multiple comparisons tests. TCRdb holds this immuneACCESS table with in-frame rearrangements only. Some clones are missing; in checked studies, unresolved V genes explain under half, and the rest has no known cause. V, J and clone size are taken as reported in that table, and D and trimming were inferred from the DNA itself. This sample has over 120,000 clones in its table, and approximately 90% of those were observed once. The top ten hold around 1.5% of the sample.

In the paper's terms, the time point label means: about 28 days (+/-7) after the second vaccine dose. AZD1222 recipients whose second dose came at about 4 weeks and those whose second dose came at about 12 weeks were combined into one group, since spike-specific TCR depth and breadth did not differ between the two schedules. Vaccinee samples came from UK trials COV001 and COV002, including a single-blind randomized controlled phase 2/3 trial of AZD1222 (ChAdOx1 nCoV-19) in healthy adults. For TCRbeta chain sequencing, PBMC samples were collected from trial participants at day 0 and at day 28 after the second dose.

The chain employs TRBV4-3 and TRBJ2-3, with no reliable assignment of the D segment. Sequenced here: peripheral blood, sampled 28 days after the second AZD1222 dose. The clonotype originates from an adult who received the AZD1222 COVID-19 vaccine. The nucleotide sequence is TGCGCCAGCAGCCAAGAGGTTGCAGATACGCAGTATTTT. This yields the protein CASSQEVADTQYF.